Included here is one T cell receptor (beta chain) sequence, with context. Its specificity is not known. Regarding donors, all were healthy bone marrow donors. Primers for the PCR totalled 60 Vbeta and 13 Jbeta. TCRdb's copy holds only in-frame clones and misses some; the assay was immunoSEQ multiplex PCR. The sample records some 210,000 clones, around 80% being singletons. The data are from a study of cytomegalovirus exposure and HLA in healthy donors. Study summary: From donors who were HLA-typed, an early data release held approximately 91 million unique TCRs. The study placed about 86% of its approximately 400 genotyped donors in the Caucasian-associated ancestry cluster. Broader study findings: A later analysis by the authors found several of the most significant clusters apparently linked to common viral pathogens.

CDR3 length: 15 amino acids. V shed 10 bases, J shed 8 bases, and the junction held 17 bases outside the gene matches. Germline V gene sequence: CDR1 MDHEN, CDR2 SYDVKM. The rearrangement uses TRBV28 and TRBJ2-1, with 7 bases identical to TRBD2. The sample taken for sequencing was PBMCs. This receptor was identified in a male donor in good health and CMV-seronegative. In DNA form, the CDR3 reads TGTGCCACCCAACCGACGGGACTACAGTGGCATGAGCAGTTCTTC. Its protein is CATQPTGLQWHEQFF.